Listed below are T cell receptor beta chains from one sample, sequenced in a study of cytomegalovirus exposure and HLA in healthy donors. Clones were sequenced by immunoSEQ multiplex PCR, and TCRdb holds only the in-frame ones, with some missing. The sample consists of over 120,000 clones, more than 70% of them appearing once. The sequenced material came from PBMCs. The receptor set was obtained from a man aged 50 to 59 in good health and CMV-seronegative. CDR3s include the opening cysteine and the closing phenylalanine or tryptophan. The D gene is left open where the match is weak. Size tells how often a clone was seen (once, few, many) or the class of an expanded clone, and some rows leave it out.

TRBV28,.,TRBJ1-1,TRBD1,TGTGCCAGCAGTTTACGGGACAGGGGGGGAACTTTCTTT,CASSLRDRGGTFF
TRBV11-3,.,TRBJ2-7,.,TGTGCCAGCAGCTATCCAGGGTTGGCCCTCTACGAGCAGTACTTC,CASSYPGLALYEQYF
TRBV27,.,TRBJ2-7,TRBD2,TGTGCCAGCAGTTTAGGGCTAGCGGGAGTATACGAGCAGTACTTC,CASSLGLAGVYEQYF
TRBV5-8,.,TRBJ2-1,.,TGTGCCAGCAGCTTTTCAGACAGGCCACCTAACAATGAGCAGTTCTTC,CASSFSDRPPNNEQFF
TRBV29-1,.,TRBJ2-7,TRBD1,TGCAGCGTTGAGGGGACAGGGAACTACGAGCAGTACTTC,CSVEGTGNYEQYF
TRBV30,.,TRBJ2-2,.,TGTGCCTGGAGCCCCGAGGGCCCGACCACCGGGGAGCTGTTTTTT,CAWSPEGPTTGELFF
TRBV7-2,.,TRBJ2-1,TRBD1,TGTGCCAGCAGCCGTGACAGGGGCTCCTACAATGAGCAGTTCTTC,CASSRDRGSYNEQFF
TRBV6-1,.,TRBJ1-1,TRBD1,TGTGCCAGCAGTGAAGGGACAGGGAGGTCTGAAGCTTTCTTT,CASSEGTGRSEAFF
TRBV6-5,.,TRBJ2-3,TRBD2,TGTGCCAGCAGGGGACTAGCTCGGAGCACAGATACGCAGTATTTT,CASRGLARSTDTQYF
TRBV5-1,.,TRBJ2-3,.,TGCGCCAGCAGTTTTAGCCAGAGCACAGATACGCAGTATTTT,CASSFSQSTDTQYF
TRBV20-1,.,TRBJ2-7,.,TGCAGTGCTAGACCCGGGACTTGGCAGTACTTC,CSARPGTWQYF
TRBV2,.,TRBJ1-5,TRBD1,TGTGCCCTAGGGGGCGGGGGCAATCAGCCCCAGCATTTT,CALGGGGNQPQHF
TRBV5-1,.,TRBJ2-5,TRBD2,TGCGCCAGCAGGGGCACTAGCGGGGTTAAGATTATCCAAGAGACCCAGTACTTC,CASRGTSGVKIIQETQYF
TRBV28,few,TRBJ2-2,.,TGTGCCAGCAGTTTATCCCCGCGTGGGAACACCGGGGAGCTGTTTTTT,CASSLSPRGNTGELFF
TRBV15,once,TRBJ2-1,TRBD2,TGTGCCACCAGCAGAGATCCAGCGGGAGCGTACAATGAGCAGTTCTTC,CATSRDPAGAYNEQFF
TRBV19,.,TRBJ2-6,TRBD2,TGTGCCAGTTGGAGGGGAGCGGGAGCCCCCGGGGCCAACGTCCTGACTTTC,CASWRGAGAPGANVLTF
TRBV6-6,.,TRBJ2-1,.,TGTGCCAGCAGTTCCCAGAAAAGCTCCTACAATGAGCAGTTCTTC,CASSSQKSSYNEQFF
TRBV19,few,TRBJ1-4,TRBD1,TGTGCCAGTAGTATGACAGGGGTGGGCGAAAAACTGTTTTTT,CASSMTGVGEKLFF
TRBV28,.,TRBJ1-2,.,TGTGCCAGCAGCCCGAGTTATGGCTACACCTTC,CASSPSYGYTF
TRBV19,few,TRBJ1-6,.,TGTGCCAGTAGTATCGGGTTAATGGATTCACCCCTCCACTTT,CASSIGLMDSPLHF
TRBV9,.,TRBJ2-2,.,TGTGCCAGCAGCTCCCGGGACAAGGGGGCCGGGGAGCTGTTTTTT,CASSSRDKGAGELFF
TRBV5-1,.,TRBJ2-7,TRBD1,TGCGCCAGCAGCCCGACAGGGAGTACCAACGAGCAGTACTTC,CASSPTGSTNEQYF
TRBV2,.,TRBJ2-7,TRBD1,TGTGCCAGCAGTGAAGCGCAGGGGGCCTCCTACGAGCAGTACTTC,CASSEAQGASYEQYF
TRBV5-8,.,TRBJ1-1,.,TGTGCCAGCAGCGTACGAGGGACTGAAGCTTTCTTT,CASSVRGTEAFF
TRBV7-9,.,TRBJ2-6,.,TGTGCCAGCAGCTCAGGCTTTTTACCCACCGGGGCCAACGTCCTGACTTTC,CASSSGFLPTGANVLTF
TRBV6-6,.,TRBJ2-5,.,TGTGCCAGCACGGCACAGGCAGAGACCCAGTACTTC,CASTAQAETQYF
TRBV6-4,.,TRBJ2-2,.,TGTGCCAGCAGCACCGACAGAGACACCGGGGAGCTGTTTTTT,CASSTDRDTGELFF
TRBV6-4,.,TRBJ2-1,.,TGTGCCAGCAGTGTACAGGAGGGATATGAGCAGTTCTTC,CASSVQEGYEQFF
TRBV19,.,TRBJ1-1,TRBD1,TGTGCCAGTAGTATCGGACAGGGGGCACGTAGCCCTTTCTTT,CASSIGQGARSPFF
TRBV7-2,.,TRBJ2-1,TRBD2,TGTGCCAGCAGCTTTGCGGGGGTAATCCCCAATGAGCAGTTCTTC,CASSFAGVIPNEQFF
TRBV27,.,TRBJ2-7,TRBD1,TGTGCCAGCAGTTTTGGACAGGGGGGCGAGCAGTACTTC,CASSFGQGGEQYF
TRBV19,.,TRBJ1-6,.,TGTGCCAGTACTCGGGGGGACGCGAATTCACCCCTCCACTTT,CASTRGDANSPLHF
TRBV6-5,.,TRBJ1-3,.,TGTGCCAGCAGGCCCGAGGGTTTTGGAAACACCATATATTTT,CASRPEGFGNTIYF
TRBV28,.,TRBJ1-4,TRBD1,TGTGCCAGCAGCCCTCCGGGACAGGGAGTTCCGACTAATGAAAAACTGTTTTTT,CASSPPGQGVPTNEKLFF
TRBV5-1,.,TRBJ2-1,TRBD2,TGCGCCAGCAGCGTTGAAACTAGCGGAGTCCCCCGAGAGCAGTTCTTC,CASSVETSGVPREQFF
TRBV25-1,.,TRBJ1-5,.,TGTGCCAGCAGTGAATCGATAGGGGCAGGCAATCAGCCCCAGCATTTT,CASSESIGAGNQPQHF
TRBV18,.,TRBJ1-2,TRBD1,TGTGCCAGCTCACCGGGACAGGGGGGGATCTATGGCTACACCTTC,CASSPGQGGIYGYTF
TRBV10-3,.,TRBJ1-4,.,TGTGCCATCAGTGATGGGTACAGCCCTAATGAAAAACTGTTTTTT,CAISDGYSPNEKLFF
TRBV30,.,TRBJ2-4,TRBD2,TGTGCCTGGAGTCGTAGCGGGAGGGCCTTTTTAGGCAAAAACATTCAGTACTTC,CAWSRSGRAFLGKNIQYF
TRBV5-4,.,TRBJ2-2,.,TGTGCCAGCAGCCGTGCGGCAGAAGCGAACACCGGGGAGCTGTTTTTT,CASSRAAEANTGELFF
TRBV7-9,.,TRBJ2-5,.,TGTGCCAGCACCCCCGGGGGACTGGACCAAGAGACCCAGTACTTC,CASTPGGLDQETQYF
TRBV19,.,TRBJ1-5,TRBD1,TGTGCCAGTAATCTCCCAGGCAGGGGGATTCATCAGCCCCAGCATTTT,CASNLPGRGIHQPQHF